Sequencing of this T cell receptor (beta chain) was carried out in a study of T cells expressing NK-cell markers. Study background: Just one sequenced donor of eight was HCMV-seronegative, while seven were seropositive. The study, taken as a whole, reports: Nothing established the HCMV specificity of expanded NKG2C+ T cell clones. Four of the donors also had these clonotypes leading their CD3+CD56-NKG2C+ fraction.

This CDR3 region has 16 residues. Germline assignment: CDR1 MNHEY and CDR2 SVGEGT. As regards this clonotype: Antigen unknown.

TCRdb re-called the 5' RACE reads and gives one entry per CDR3 protein, without DNA. This sample contains 150,000 to 200,000 distinct CDR3 sequences. This clonotype was obtained from a man aged 18 to 70 in good health. The chain combines TRBV6-2 or TRBV6-3 with TRBJ2-1; the TCRdb call, TRBD2, lacks DNA for checking. The sequenced sample consisted of blood T cells: a sorted CD56 or NKG2C T cell subset, CD4+ or CD8+ T cells, or bulk PBMC T cells (not recorded which). The CDR3 spells CASSRKGLAIPNEQFF.